This T cell receptor beta chain stems from a study of monozygotic twins with inflammatory bowel disease. General study results and limits: Extra variability in the repertoires of patients may have come from differing immunosuppressive treatments.

TCRdb processed the 5' RACE reads again and assigns one entry to each CDR3 protein, with no DNA. The sample shows 110,000 to 150,000 distinct CDR3 sequences, and around 1.3% sits with its ten largest clones. With regard to this clonotype: Its antigen is unknown.

Germline lookup yields CDR1 LGHDT and CDR2 YNNKEL (reference sequence). This CDR3 region has 13 residues. This chain joins TRBV3-1 and TRBJ1-2. The origin of this receptor is a human donor with ulcerative colitis or Crohn's disease, or a healthy co-twin of an affected twin (not recorded which). The material sequenced was blood. CDR3 amino acids: CASSQDLGVGYTF.